In its sample, the clone carrying this TCR beta chain was seen a few times. TCRdb called the RT-PCR reads again in MiXCR, with one record for every CDR3 protein. In the table there are around 200,000 distinct CDR3 sequences, around 9.2% of which are singletons. The record originates from a study of response to subunit inactivated influenza vaccine. CDR3 length: 17 amino acids. The germline gives CDR1 SGHVS, CDR2 FQNEAQ. V trimming: 1 base; J trimming: 5 bases; junction bases outside the gene matches: 11. This TCR was sampled from a man aged 45-65 years who received an inactivated influenza vaccine. This sequence joins TRBV7-8 and TRBJ2-5; 9 nucleotides agree with TRBD2. The material was non-naive T cells sorted from PBMCs, obtained on the day of vaccination. CDR3 loop: CASSLGVWRGGRETQYF. The CDR3 DNA is TGTGCCAGCAGCTTAGGGGTGTGGCGGGGGGGCAGGGAGACCCAGTACTTC. Complete variable domain (other parts from reference TRBV7-8 and TRBJ2-5): GAGVSQSPRYKVAKRGQDVALRCDPISGHVSLFWYQQALGQGPEFLTYFQNEAQLDKSGLPSDRFFAERPEGSVSTLKIQRTQQEDSAVYLCASSLGVWRGGRETQYFGPGTRLLVL.